The 32 T cell receptor beta chains below come from one sample, sequenced in a study of CXCR3-negative and CXCR3-positive naive CD8 T cells. The authors made the TRB cDNA libraries by 5' RACE using UMI labels. TCRdb reworked the 5' RACE reads into one entry per CDR3 protein, no DNA. The sample has 70,000 to 95,000 distinct CDR3 sequences, and its top ten clones hold around 1.6%. Sequenced material: naive CXCR3- CD8+ T cells from blood. Subset reported: CD45RO-CCR7+CD27+CD95- naive CD8+ T cells lacking CXCR3 (TNR3-). All receptors come from a human donor in good health. Some clones in this sample may be carry-over from other donors' samples.

The chain has TRBV12-3 or TRBV12-4 and TRBJ2-3; TCRdb designates TRBD2, a call that cannot be tested without DNA. The CDR3 spans 16 residues. The CDR3 protein is CASSGFGLSATDTQYF.

The rearrangement uses TRBV18 and TRBJ2-1. Looked up from germline, CDR1 is KGHSH and CDR2 is LQKENI. The CDR3 sequence is 17 residues long. The CDR3 reads CASSPRDVAGSYNEQFF.

The rearrangement uses TRBV4-1 and TRBJ1-3. Germline CDR1 is MGHRA and CDR2 is YSYEKL. This CDR3 is built from 12 residues. The CDR3 sequence is CASSHSEGTIYF.

This rearrangement joins TRBV7-9 to TRBJ2-7; TCRdb's D gene call, TRBD2, goes unchecked for lack of DNA. The CDR3 loop spans 15 amino acids. From germline, CDR1 is SEHNR and CDR2 FQNEAQ (reference sequence). CDR3 in amino acids: CASSLREAISYEQYF.

The rearrangement joins TRBV29-1 to TRBJ1-1; without DNA, the TCRdb call of TRBD1 cannot be checked. Germline V gene data show CDR1 as SQVTM and CDR2 as ANQGSEA. The CDR3 contains 14 residues. The CDR3 loop reads CSVMGQGADTEAFF. The full variable domain, its missing parts supplied by reference TRBV29-1 and TRBJ1-1, is SAVISQKPSRDICQRGTSLTIQCQVDSQVTMMFWYRQQPGQSLTLIATANQGSEATYESGFVIDKFPISRPNLTFSTLTVSNMSPEDSSIYLCSVMGQGADTEAFFGQGTRLTVV.

The V call is TRBV29-1, the J call TRBJ2-7; the TRBD1 assignment by TCRdb is unverifiable without DNA. The germline gives CDR1 SQVTM, CDR2 ANQGSEA. CDR3 length: 13 residues. The CDR3 is CSVTDRDTYEQYF.

The V gene is TRBV12-3 or TRBV12-4, the J gene TRBJ1-1. The CDR3 extends over 12 amino acids. CDR3: CASSPSNTEAFF.

This rearrangement joins TRBV29-1 to TRBJ2-4; no DNA is available, so the TRBD1 call from TCRdb remains unchecked. CDR1 is SQVTM, CDR2 ANQGSEA, per germline. The length of the CDR3 is 17 residues. CDR3 amino acids: CSVEDPQGSIAKNIQYF.

V gene TRBV24-1 combines with J gene TRBJ2-7; the TCRdb call, TRBD1, lacks DNA for checking. The CDR3 runs 19 residues. Germline V gene data show CDR1 as KGHDR and CDR2 as SFDVKD. The CDR3 protein is CATSDSLPHTGTGLYEQYF.

The chain combines TRBV12-3 or TRBV12-4 with TRBJ2-1; the D call of TRBD2 rests on TCRdb alone, since no DNA is present to check it. This CDR3 is built from 14 residues. The CDR3 spells CASSRTSGSNEQFF.

The rearrangement uses TRBV20-1 and TRBJ1-4. The CDR3 is 14 amino acids. CDR1 is DFQATT and CDR2 is SNEGSKA in the germline V gene (reference sequence). The CDR3 reads CSARDSQSAEKLFF.

V is TRBV29-1 and J is TRBJ2-2. The CDR3 has 14 residues. Germline V gene sequence: CDR1 SQVTM, CDR2 ANQGSEA. The CDR3 loop reads CSVSDGKNTGELFF.

The rearrangement uses TRBV29-1 and TRBJ2-7; TCRdb lists TRBD1, though no DNA is available to test this call. The CDR3 loop spans 13 amino acids. CDR1 SQVTM and CDR2 ANQGSEA come from the germline V gene. CDR3: CSVGTGDSYEQYF.

The chain links TRBV29-1 to TRBJ1-1; TCRdb outputs TRBD1, but without DNA this stays unchecked. The CDR3 runs to 11 residues. Germline V gives CDR1 SQVTM, CDR2 ANQGSEA. The chain's CDR3 is CSVITGVGAFF.

The rearrangement uses TRBV4-2 and TRBJ2-3. Germline lookup yields CDR1 LGHNA and CDR2 YNFKEQ. The CDR3 is made up of 13 amino acids. The CDR3 sequence: CASSQDSTDTQYF.

This chain uses TRBV27 with TRBJ1-4; TCRdb's D call of TRBD1 is untestable without DNA. CDR3 length equals 15 residues. Germline assignment: CDR1 MNHEY and CDR2 SMNVEV (reference sequence). The CDR3 protein is CASSLRAGDNEKLFF.

The chain links TRBV7-2 to TRBJ2-7; TCRdb reports TRBD1, a call that lacks DNA to check it against. The CDR3 length is 15 residues. Germline CDR1 is SGHTA and CDR2 is FQGNSA. The CDR3 sequence is CASSSQGFVPGEQYF.

The chain employs TRBV19 and TRBJ2-5. Germline lookup yields CDR1 LNHDA and CDR2 SQIVND (reference sequence). This CDR3 has 13 residues. Here the CDR3 reads CASSLGSQETQYF.

V gene TRBV4-1 combines with J gene TRBJ2-5. Germline V CDR1 and CDR2: MGHRA, YSYEKL. The CDR3 length is 14 residues. The CDR3 loop reads CASSQGADQETQYF.

This rearrangement joins TRBV4-3 to TRBJ1-1; TCRdb lists TRBD1, though no DNA is available to test this call. CDR1 LGHNA and CDR2 YSLEER come from the germline V gene. This CDR3 comprises 15 residues. The CDR3 loop reads CASSIYRGGDTEAFF.

This chain links TRBV29-1 with TRBJ2-1; TCRdb lists TRBD1, though no DNA is available to test this call. The CDR3 runs to 15 residues. Germline V lookup: CDR1 SQVTM, CDR2 ANQGSEA. CDR3 amino acids: CSVEGGERSYNEQFF.

V is TRBV14 and J is TRBJ2-3; there is no DNA to check the TCRdb D call of TRBD2. CDR1 SGHDN and CDR2 FVKESK come from the germline V gene. The CDR3 is 16 residues long. CDR3 region: CASSQDWASGADTQYF. The full variable domain, its missing parts supplied by reference TRBV14 and TRBJ2-3, is EAGVTQFPSHSVIEKGQTVTLRCDPISGHDNLYWYRRVMGKEIKFLLHFVKESKQDESGMPNNRFLAERTGGTYSTLKVQPAELEDSGVYFCASSQDWASGADTQYFGPGTRLTVL.

This chain uses TRBV29-1 with TRBJ2-7; TCRdb names TRBD1, which stays unverified in the absence of DNA. The CDR3 spans 13 residues. CDR1 is SQVTM and CDR2 is ANQGSEA in the germline V gene. CDR3 residues: CSVGPGGSYEQYF.

The chain is built from TRBV29-1 and TRBJ2-3; checking the TCRdb D call of TRBD1 is not possible without DNA. The germline V gene has CDR1 SQVTM and CDR2 ANQGSEA. The CDR3 contains 15 residues. CDR3 protein: CSVGPGKTSTDTQYF.

This rearrangement joins TRBV28 to TRBJ2-1; the D call of TRBD2 rests on TCRdb alone, since no DNA is present to check it. The germline V gene encodes CDR1 MDHEN and CDR2 SYDVKM. This CDR3 has 18 amino acids. The CDR3 reads CASSFRLAGEGTDNEQFF.

This chain links TRBV7-2 with TRBJ2-3; without DNA, the TCRdb call of TRBD2 cannot be checked. Germline loops: CDR1 SGHTA, CDR2 FQGNSA. This CDR3 is 16 amino acids long. CDR3 residues: CASSILAGETTDTQYF.

This rearrangement joins TRBV9 to TRBJ2-5; no DNA is available, so the TRBD2 call from TCRdb remains unchecked. This CDR3 contains 16 residues. From germline, CDR1 is SGDLS and CDR2 YYNGEE. CDR3 protein: CASSVDVAGIQETQYF.

The V gene is TRBV28, the J gene TRBJ2-5; TCRdb reports TRBD1, a call that lacks DNA to check it against. The V gene's germline CDR1 is MDHEN and CDR2 SYDVKM. The CDR3 covers 15 residues. The CDR3 here is CASSFPPGGVETQYF.

The chain is built from TRBV7-6 and TRBJ2-3; TCRdb designates TRBD2, a call that cannot be tested without DNA. Germline V CDR1 and CDR2: SGHVS, FNYEAQ. The CDR3 runs 15 residues. CDR3 loop: CASSGEASDTDTQYF.

The genes are TRBV7-6 and TRBJ2-7; checking the TCRdb D call of TRBD1 is not possible without DNA. The length of the CDR3 is 16 residues. Per the germline V gene, CDR1 is SGHVS and CDR2 is FNYEAQ. CDR3 amino acids: CASSLSRLDRPYEQYF.

V is TRBV5-8 and J is TRBJ2-1; TCRdb gives TRBD2 as the D gene, but with no DNA this cannot be confirmed. This CDR3 is 18 amino acids long. CDR1 is SGHTS and CDR2 is YDEGEE in the germline V gene. The CDR3 loop reads CASSPGTSGVSSYNEQFF.

The chain is built from TRBV28 and TRBJ2-3; checking the TCRdb D call of TRBD1 is not possible without DNA. CDR3 length: 17 residues. Germline V CDR1 and CDR2: MDHEN, SYDVKM. CDR3 region: CASSFSGQGIGTDTQYF.